Sequencing of this TCR beta chain was carried out in a study of vaccination and CD4 T cells after COVID-19 (dated by TCRdb to between 2021 and 2023). For the study in its entirety: The convalescent cohort included six males and four females, with two Hispanic individuals, seven Caucasians, two Asians and one multiracial person. Participants received two doses of either the Pfizer-BioNTech BNT162b2 vaccine (n=8) or the Moderna mRNA-1273 vaccine (n=2). Post-COVID blood samples from convalescent patients were collected a median of 101 days after diagnosis, with a range of 35 to 161 days. Post-vaccine blood samples were taken a median of approximately 70 days after the second vaccine dose, with a range of 14 to 241 days. Culture stimuli were overlapping spike peptide pools from SARS-CoV-2 and from the common cold coronaviruses HCoV-NL63, HCoV-OC43 and HCoV-229E. As controls, cultures received a CEFX viral epitope pool (the positive control), an HIV-1 Nef peptide pool (the negative control), or no peptide at all. In about 11 COVID-19 convalescent patients and a few infection-naive healthy vaccine recipients, the spike-specific CD4+ TCR repertoire before mRNA vaccination was compared with the repertoire after mRNA vaccination. Memory CD4+ T cell crossreactivity between SARS-CoV-2 and common cold coronavirus spike proteins was assessed at the TCR clonotype level in an earlier paper using these donors.

Library preparation was by PCR. At the Johns Hopkins FTIC core, DNA from the cultured CD4+ T cells underwent TCR sequencing with the Oncomine TCR Beta short-read assay. The QIAamp micro DNA kit was used to extract genomic DNA from the cultured CD4+ T cells. Oncomine TCR Beta libraries from cultured CD4+ T cells were pooled using unique dual indexes and sequenced on an Illumina iSeq 100. The paper's processing steps were these. Non-productive sequences were removed, and CDR3s not starting with C, not ending with F or W, or shorter than 7 amino acids were discarded. Antigen-specific clonotypes were identified using the MANAFEST web application through comparison of peptide-stimulated wells with reference and other culture wells. For a clone to be called positive, the clone needed an FDR below 0.05, an odds ratio above 5, and a productive frequency above 0.1% in at least two of three replicate wells. Clonotypes that were significantly expanded in both SARS-CoV-2 spike wells and at least one common cold coronavirus spike condition were defined as cross-reactive. CDR3 homology was assessed with Levenshtein distances (stringdist) and unrooted phylogenetic trees (ape) in R version 3.6.1. TCRdb reprocessing: public reads trimmed at Q25 with fastp, clones called with MiXCR, in-frame beta chains kept. Every entry covers one CDR3 protein and lists the most common genes and DNA from its rows. These V and J calls are TCRdb output, not the study's own analysis. This sample has 5,500 to 9,000 distinct CDR3 sequences in its table, and roughly a third of those were observed once. The ten largest clones represent almost 25% of the sample.

The label giving this sample's treatment or condition can be read as: roughly 11-day PBMC culture with coronavirus spike peptide pools or control peptides (ViraFEST assay). CD4+ T cells from unexposed donors were collected before the COVID-19 pandemic (2011-2018). The ViraFEST assay was used in the study, in which antigen-specific T cells were expanded with peptide pools and expanded clonotypes were subsequently identified by TCR sequencing. PBMCs were cultured at about 2 million per well in IMDM supplemented with approximately 5% human AB serum and 8.5 to 10 IU/ml IL-2, with approximately 9.2 ug/ml peptide pools added. Half of the culture medium was replaced with fresh IL-2-containing medium on days 3 and 7. After 10 days of culture, CD4+ T cells were isolated by negative selection using the EasySep CD4+ T cell isolation kit. Unexposed donor CD4+ T cells were tested for reactivity to SARS-CoV-2 S and N and four common cold coronavirus spike pools, as cell number allowed. Ficoll-Paque Plus gradient centrifugation was used to isolate PBMCs from whole blood, and the isolated PBMCs were then either used fresh or cryopreserved at -140C. Culture conditions were generally each tested in triplicate wells. The leukapheresis product for the unexposed donors was obtained through commercial purchase.

The CDR3 covers 12 residues, taking in both the cysteine and the phenylalanine. Solely the CDR3 DNA is kept, with 36 bases framed from the first base. V sheds 0 bases and J sheds 6 bases, leaving 8 bases between their ends. Sequences SQVTM (CDR1) and ANQGSEA (CDR2) are obtained from the germline V gene. Summary of the overall study and its limitations: Relatively few convalescent patients were included in the study, and early timepoints after natural infection were not analyzed. The median count of SARS-CoV-2-reactive clonotypes went up from around 21 after infection to about 41 after vaccination, although the change was not significant. Nearly all vaccine-specific clones in convalescent patients (304 of 307) were mono-reactive for SARS-CoV-2 spike rather than cross-reactive with common cold coronaviruses. Among the post-vaccine SARS-CoV-2-reactive clones in convalescent patients, a median 86.3% showed up only after vaccination, which suggests vaccine-specific priming.

Concerning this clonotype: Its antigen remains undetermined. Per-base qualities were not stored, and no clone one base away is much larger.

The sequence was collected from a human donor in good health. This sequence uses TRBV29-1 and TRBJ1-2; the D gene is unclear. The sample taken for sequencing was CD4+ T cells from blood, cultured in vitro. Here is the DNA: TGCAGCGTTGAAGATCTAGGGAATGGCTACACCTTC. Translated, this is CSVEDLGNGYTF.